The 10 T cell receptor beta chains presented below share a single source sample, sequenced in a study of T-cell reconstitution after alpha-beta-depleted transplantation in children. Molecular barcoding with unique molecular identifiers was used for the TCRbeta library. TCRdb re-called the PCR reads through MiXCR, storing one row per CDR3 protein. The repertoire consists of around 600,000 distinct CDR3 sequences, with 16% occurring once and the leading ten covering about 1.1%. The specimen was PBMCs from the stem cell graft donor, collected from the stem cell graft. Receptors originate from a human donor who donated a stem cell graft to a child with acute myeloid leukemia.

The sample holds many counts of this clonotype. V is TRBV29-1 and J is TRBJ1-2, with 7 bases identical to TRBD1. The germline V gene encodes CDR1 SQVTM and CDR2 ANQGSEA. J lost 8 bases, V lost 2 bases, and 8 bases had no gene match. The CDR3 totals 13 residues. The CDR3 sequence: CSVEIATGNGYTF. Here the CDR3 DNA reads TGCAGCGTTGAAATCGCGACAGGGAACGGCTACACCTTC.

In nucleotides, the CDR3 is TGTGCCAGCACCCCCGGGCCTTTGTTGAACACCGGGGAGCTGTTTTTT. Translated, it gives CASTPGPLLNTGELFF. The chain couples TRBV7-2 to TRBJ2-2; D unclear. CDR1 is SGHTA and CDR2 is FQGNSA in the germline V gene. This CDR3 comprises 16 residues. The V end was cut by 7 bases, the J end by 1 base, with 16 bases between.

This chain links TRBV20-1 with TRBJ1-4; D perhaps matches TRBD1 (5 bases). V lost 3 bases and J 7 bases, leaving 15 bases between the germline ends. CDR1 DFQATT and CDR2 SNEGSKA come from the germline V gene (reference sequence). There are 14 residues in the CDR3. This CDR3 is CSASNGRASEKLFF. The CDR3 DNA sequence: TGCAGTGCTAGTAATGGCAGGGCTTCTGAAAAACTGTTTTTT.

This clonotype was seen many times. This chain connects TRBV20-1 to TRBJ1-2, with 8 bases fitting TRBD1. The CDR3 length is 14 residues. V shed 7 bases, J shed 8 bases, and the junction held 15 bases outside the gene matches. From germline, CDR1 is DFQATT and CDR2 SNEGSKA (reference sequence). The CDR3 bases are TGCAGTGGTAAGCGCGGACAGGGAACGGCCGGCTACACCTTC. Protein sequence: CSGKRGQGTAGYTF.

Comment on this clonotype: Given a much more abundant clone one base away, this may be a read error. The V call is TRBV20-1, the J call TRBJ2-3; unclear D gene. Germline V gives CDR1 DFQATT, CDR2 SNEGSKA (reference sequence). This CDR3 has 15 residues. The V end lost 2 bases, the J end lost 2 bases, and 14 bases lay between the germline ends. This chain's CDR3 is CSARLAVVFTDTQYF. In nucleotides, the CDR3 is TGCAGTGCTAGATTAGCAGTGGTTTTCACAGATACGCAGTATTTT.

Comment on this clonotype: A much larger clone sits a single nucleotide away, making a read error possible. The chain uses TRBV20-1 and TRBJ2-7, with no clear D. CDR3 length: 13 amino acids. Germline CDR1 DFQATT, CDR2 SNEGSKA (reference sequence). The CDR3 reads CSARGRSSYVQYV. CDR3 coding DNA: TGCAGTGCAAGAGGAAGGAGCTCCTACGTGCAGTACGTC.

The CDR3 sequence: CASSPRGGLNEQFF. CDR3 DNA: TGTGCCAGCAGTCCGCGGGGGGGCCTGAATGAGCAGTTCTTC. The V and J genes are TRBV6-1 and TRBJ2-1; 9 bases fit TRBD2. Per germline, CDR1 MNHNS and CDR2 SASEGT. The CDR3 is 14 amino acids. The junction had 6 bases not matched to a gene; V was cut back by 5 bases and J by 7 bases.

A few counts support this clonotype. The genes are TRBV7-9 and TRBJ2-1, with D maybe TRBD2 (6 bases). This CDR3 region has 15 residues. Germline CDR1 is SEHNR and CDR2 is FQNEAQ (reference sequence). V lost 4 bases and J 7 bases, leaving 17 bases between the germline ends. The CDR3: CASSYDSKGRNEQFF. In DNA form, the CDR3 reads TGTGCCAGCAGCTATGACTCCAAGGGGAGGAATGAGCAGTTCTTC.

This clonotype came up many times. The CDR3 DNA follows: TGCAGTGCTAGCAAAAGGGGTAAAGAGACCCAGTACTTC. Amino acids: CSASKRGKETQYF. The rearrangement joins TRBV20-1 to TRBJ2-5, with D possibly matching TRBD1 (5 bases). Germline assignment: CDR1 DFQATT and CDR2 SNEGSKA (reference sequence). V was clipped by 3 bases and J by 3 bases, with 11 bases between them. This CDR3 contains 13 residues.

This clonotype was seen only a few times. This chain uses TRBV7-9 with TRBJ2-7; no definite D call. Germline CDR1 SEHNR, CDR2 FQNEAQ (reference sequence). Trimming pared 5 bases from V and 0 bases from J, leaving 14 bases between. The CDR3 spans 15 residues. CDR3 loop: CASSPRTVSSYEQYF. The DNA for the CDR3 is TGTGCCAGCAGCCCGCGGACGGTGAGCTCCTACGAGCAGTACTTC.